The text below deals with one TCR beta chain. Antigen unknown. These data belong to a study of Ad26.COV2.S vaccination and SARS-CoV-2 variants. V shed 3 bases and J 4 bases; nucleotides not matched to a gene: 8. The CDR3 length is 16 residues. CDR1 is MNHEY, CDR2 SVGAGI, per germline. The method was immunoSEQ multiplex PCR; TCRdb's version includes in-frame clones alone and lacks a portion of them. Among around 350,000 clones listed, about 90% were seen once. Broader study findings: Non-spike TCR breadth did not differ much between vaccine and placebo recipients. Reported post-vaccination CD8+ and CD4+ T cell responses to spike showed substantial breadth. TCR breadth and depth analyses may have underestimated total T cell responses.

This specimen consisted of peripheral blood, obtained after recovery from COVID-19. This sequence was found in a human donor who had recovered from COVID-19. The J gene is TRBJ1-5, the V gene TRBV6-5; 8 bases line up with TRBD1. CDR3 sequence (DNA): TGTGCCAGCAGTTATAGGGCGACAGGGGTAAATCAGCCCCAGCATTTT. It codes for CASSYRATGVNQPQHF.